Below are 23 T cell receptor beta chains sequenced from a single sample in a study of identical twins. TCRdb analysed the 5' RACE reads with MiXCR anew, one entry per CDR3 protein. The sample includes some 500,000 distinct CDR3 sequences, around a tenth seen only once; the top ten take roughly 3.2%. This same sample was also part of a study on yellow fever vaccine responses in identical twins.

Sequenced input: PBMCs. The receptor source for this set is a woman aged 18-29 years in good health.

This clonotype was counted at least ten times. The gene calls are TRBV3-1 and TRBJ2-7; D gene uncertain. The CDR3 consists of 14 residues. The germline gives CDR1 LGHDT, CDR2 YNNKEL (reference sequence). V lost 1 base and J 0 bases, leaving 7 bases between the germline ends. CDR3 amino acids: CASSQGPLSYEQYF. DNA for the CDR3: TGTGCCAGCAGCCAAGGTCCCCTCTCCTACGAGCAGTACTTC.

The gene calls are TRBV19 and TRBJ2-1, with 16 bases fitting TRBD2. CDR1 is LNHDA, CDR2 SQIVND, per germline (reference sequence). V was clipped by 5 bases and J by 7 bases; unmatched bases: 5. The CDR3 totals 16 residues. The CDR3 sequence is CASSLPGLAGGNEQFF. DNA of the CDR3: TGTGCCAGTAGTCTGCCGGGACTAGCGGGAGGGAATGAGCAGTTCTTC.

The chain couples TRBV12-3 or TRBV12-4 to TRBJ2-3; TRBD2 matches 7 bases. The CDR3 runs to 19 residues. The V segment lost 5 bases and the J segment 1 base; nucleotides outside the gene matches: 18. The CDR3 region is CASSPALGGRRGGTDTQYF. For the CDR3, the DNA is TGTGCCAGCAGTCCCGCCCTAGGCGGGAGAAGAGGGGGCACAGATACGCAGTATTTT.

This clonotype was counted a few times. The rearrangement uses TRBV27 and TRBJ1-3; D ambiguous. This CDR3 region has 16 residues. V was cut by 4 bases and J by 0 bases, with 13 bases left in between. The V gene's germline CDR1 is MNHEY and CDR2 SMNVEV (reference sequence). As DNA, the CDR3 is TGTGCCAGCAGTTCAGACGGGAGATTCTCTGGAAACACCATATATTTT. Translated: CASSSDGRFSGNTIYF.

CDR3 sequence: CASSRSGQADSPLHF. In DNA, the CDR3 is TGTGCCAGCAGCCGCAGTGGCCAGGCCGACTCACCCCTCCACTTT. This chain uses TRBV7-8 with TRBJ1-6; no reliable D call. CDR3 size: 15 residues. Germline V gene lookup returns CDR1 SGHVS and CDR2 FQNEAQ. The ends were cut back, 5 bases at V and 10 bases at J, with 18 bases in the middle.

The genes are TRBV6-1 and TRBJ1-5, with 9 bases matching TRBD1. Germline values: CDR1 MNHNS, CDR2 SASEGT. This CDR3 is 15 amino acids long. The ends lost 4 bases at V and 6 bases at J; junction bases unmatched: 7. CDR3 in DNA: TGTGCCAGCAGTGTGGAAGACAGGGGGTCTCAGCCCCAGCATTTT. Translating gives CASSVEDRGSQPQHF.

The table lists this clonotype with a few counts. The V call is TRBV12-3 or TRBV12-4, the J call TRBJ1-1; D not resolved. The CDR3 is 13 residues long. With 2 bases removed from V and 8 bases from J, the gap between germline ends came to 12 bases. CDR3 in amino acids: CASSLYGEEEAFF. The DNA of the CDR3 is TGTGCCAGCAGTTTATACGGGGAAGAGGAAGCTTTCTTT.

This clonotype was found a few times. The genes are TRBV7-8 and TRBJ2-1; 7 nucleotides line up with TRBD2. V dropped 3 bases and J dropped 4; count of bases not matched to a gene: 9. Germline CDR1 reads SGHVS; CDR2 reads FQNEAQ. The CDR3 consists of 16 residues. The CDR3 sequence: CASSFPSGRNYNEQFF. DNA for the CDR3: TGTGCCAGCAGCTTCCCATCCGGGAGGAATTACAATGAGCAGTTCTTC.

This clonotype has at least ten counts. One junction end disagrees with the germline gene, perhaps due to a read error. The chain joins TRBV12-3 or TRBV12-4 to TRBJ2-2; tentative D call: TRBD1 (6 bases). The CDR3 extends over 15 amino acids. The CDR3 sequence: CASSLVRGGTGELFF. In DNA, the CDR3 is TGTGCCAGCAGCTTAGTACGAGGGGGCACCGGGGAGCTGTTTTTT.

This clonotype was picked up many times. The chain couples TRBV18 to TRBJ2-2; TRBD2 matches 8 bases. The J segment lost 3 bases and the V segment lost 1 base, leaving 4 bases of the junction unmatched. The CDR3 is 16 amino acids. Germline loops: CDR1 KGHSH, CDR2 LQKENI. The CDR3 DNA is TGTGCCAGCTCACCACTTACACTAGCGGACACCGGGGAGCTGTTTTTT. It yields the protein CASSPLTLADTGELFF. The variable domain in full, completed from reference TRBV18 and TRBJ2-2, reads NAGVMQNPRHLVRRRGQEARLRCSPMKGHSHVYWYRQLPEEGLKFMVYLQKENIIDESGMPKERFSAEFPKEGPSILRIQQVVRGDSAAYFCASSPLTLADTGELFFGEGSRLTVL.

The table lists this clonotype with a few counts. The J gene is TRBJ2-7, the V gene TRBV6-5; possibly TRBD1 for D (5 bases). CDR3 length: 16 amino acids. The germline V gene encodes CDR1 MNHEY and CDR2 SVGAGI. Trimming took off 0 bases at V and 0 bases at J, with 12 bases between the two ends. The CDR3 nucleotides read TGTGCCAGCAGTTACTCGGGGCCGATAAGCTCCTACGAGCAGTACTTC. It specifies CASSYSGPISSYEQYF.

The rearrangement links TRBV2 to TRBJ2-7; 9 bases map to TRBD1. The CDR3 has 14 residues. Losses at the gene ends were 6 bases for V and 2 bases for J; bases not matched to a gene: 5. Germline V gene data show CDR1 as SNHLY and CDR2 as FYNNEI. The CDR3 coding sequence is TGTGCCAGCAGGAGACAGGGGGGTGCCTACGAGCAGTACTTC. Translation gives CASRRQGGAYEQYF. Complete variable domain (other parts from reference TRBV2 and TRBJ2-7): EPEVTQTPSHQVTQMGQEVILRCVPISNHLYFYWYRQILGQKVEFLVSFYNNEISEKSEIFDDQFSVERPDGSNFTLKIRSTKLEDSAMYFCASRRQGGAYEQYFGPGTRLTVT.

This clonotype has more than one count but fewer than ten. The chain is built from TRBV4-2 and TRBJ1-2; 7 bases map to TRBD1. CDR1 is LGHNA, CDR2 YNFKEQ, per germline. Trimming took 0 bases from V and 6 from J; bases not matched to a gene: 10. The CDR3 has 16 amino acids. In DNA, the CDR3 is TGTGCCAGCAGCCAAGATCGACAGGGAGTAACGCATGGCTACACCTTC. Translated, it gives CASSQDRQGVTHGYTF.

The chain carries TRBV7-3 and TRBJ2-1; the match to TRBD1 covers 7 bases. The CDR3 is 13 amino acids. CDR1 is SGHTA and CDR2 is FQGTGA in the germline V gene. J lost 6 bases, V lost 8 bases, and 7 bases had no gene match. This chain's CDR3 is CASRTGGSNEQFF. Written as DNA, the CDR3 is TGTGCCAGCCGGACAGGCGGGTCCAATGAGCAGTTCTTC.

CDR3 coding DNA: TGTGCCAGCAGCTTAGTTGCGTCTAGCGGGAGTCGTGAGACCCAGTACTTC. Its translation: CASSLVASSGSRETQYF. V and J are TRBV7-2 and TRBJ2-5; 10 bases are shared with TRBD2. CDR3 length: 17 residues. Germline V gene lookup returns CDR1 SGHTA and CDR2 FQGNSA. V lost 1 base to trimming and J lost 5 bases; unmatched junction nucleotides: 10.

This clonotype was seen at least ten times. V gene TRBV4-3 combines with J gene TRBJ2-1, with 9 bases fitting TRBD2. Germline loops: CDR1 LGHNA, CDR2 YSLEER. The CDR3 sequence is 15 residues long. The trim removed 0 bases at V and 6 bases at J, leaving 3 bases unmatched. The CDR3 region is CASSQDSGSLNEQFF. Written as DNA, the CDR3 is TGCGCCAGCAGCCAAGATAGCGGGAGCCTCAATGAGCAGTTCTTC.

This clonotype appeared a few times. The chain recombines TRBV7-2 with TRBJ2-1, with D tentatively TRBD2 (5 bases). With 0 bases removed from V and 10 bases from J, the gap between germline ends came to 13 bases. The germline gives CDR1 SGHTA, CDR2 FQGNSA. The CDR3 covers 14 residues. CDR3 sequence: CASSLANSGGEQFF. The CDR3 DNA sequence: TGTGCCAGCAGCTTAGCGAACAGCGGTGGGGAGCAGTTCTTC.

The chain carries TRBV20-1 and TRBJ2-2; 11 nucleotides match TRBD2. The CDR3 loop spans 14 amino acids. Trimming cost V 5 bases and J 7 bases; bases outside gene matches: 6. Germline V gives CDR1 DFQATT, CDR2 SNEGSKA (reference sequence). DNA for the CDR3: TGCAGTGCTCTAGCGGGAGGATACAGCGGGGAGCTGTTTTTT. This translates into CSALAGGYSGELFF.

In this sample, this clonotype turned up many times. CDR3 loop: CSVEWRQQPYEQYF. CDR3 nucleotides: TGCAGCGTTGAGTGGAGACAGCAACCTTACGAGCAGTACTTC. The chain combines TRBV29-1 with TRBJ2-7, with a weak D call TRBD1 (5 bases). Germline V lookup: CDR1 SQVTM, CDR2 ANQGSEA. The CDR3 runs to 14 residues. Trimming cost V 3 bases and J 4 bases, with 16 bases left between them.

This clonotype was found a few times. The chain recombines TRBV4-3 with TRBJ2-1, with 10 bases aligning to TRBD1. Germline V gene lookup returns CDR1 LGHNA and CDR2 YSLEER. The CDR3 sequence is 15 residues long. The trim removed 5 bases at V and 6 bases at J, leaving 7 bases unmatched. CDR3 residues: CASSARDRGSNEQFF. The CDR3 DNA sequence: TGCGCCAGCAGCGCACGGGACAGGGGAAGCAATGAGCAGTTCTTC.

The V gene is TRBV19, the J gene TRBJ2-5; 7 positions match TRBD2. Germline-derived CDR1 and CDR2 are LNHDA and SQIVND (reference sequence). The CDR3 loop spans 14 amino acids. The V and J ends lost 3 bases and 3 bases, in that order; junction bases with no gene match: 4. CDR3 coding DNA: TGTGCCAGTAGTATGTGGCTAGCGGAAGAGACCCAGTACTTC. Translated: CASSMWLAEETQYF.

This clonotype appeared a few times. This chain uses TRBV10-3 with TRBJ1-2; 8 bases are a match to TRBD1. The length of the CDR3 is 14 residues. J gave up 7 bases and V 2 bases, and 6 bases lay outside the gene matches. The germline gives CDR1 ENHRY, CDR2 SYGVKD. DNA of the CDR3: TGTGCCATCAGTGAGGACAGGGGCATTTTTGGCTACACCTTC. This encodes CAISEDRGIFGYTF.

This clonotype has just a few counts. V is TRBV20-1 and J is TRBJ2-1; tentatively, D is TRBD1 or TRBD2 (6 bases each). In germline, CDR1 is DFQATT, CDR2 SNEGSKA (reference sequence). The V end was cut by 0 bases, the J end by 7 bases, with 16 bases between. This CDR3 contains 15 residues. CDR3 coding DNA: TGCAGTGCTAGAGATCTTTTGGGGGGCGGGAATGAGCAGTTCTTC. It codes for CSARDLLGGGNEQFF.